The 26 T cell receptor beta chains given below trace back to one sample, sequenced in a study of Ad26.COV2.S vaccination and SARS-CoV-2 variants. Noted treatment: roughly 20 received Ad26.COV2.S at low or high dose, single or two shots; 5 received placebo; per-sample allocation not given. Samples came from day 63 after the first vaccine or placebo injection. The protocol was immunoSEQ multiplex PCR, while the TCRdb copy is restricted to in-frame clones and leaves out a portion. The table records roughly 380,000 clones, 70% to 90% of them present only once. The material was peripheral blood, obtained in a trial of Ad26.COV2.S vaccine versus placebo. The receptors were gathered from a person aged 18-60 years who received the Ad26.COV2.S COVID-19 vaccine or a placebo.

The chain couples TRBV7-8 to TRBJ2-2, with D maybe TRBD2 (5 bases). With 3 bases removed from V and 0 bases from J, the gap between germline ends came to 11 bases. The CDR3 runs to 16 residues. From germline, CDR1 is SGHVS and CDR2 FQNEAQ. The CDR3 nucleotides are TGTGCCAGCAGCTTCAATAGCGCCACGAACACCGGGGAGCTGTTTTTT. Encoded protein: CASSFNSATNTGELFF.

The gene calls are TRBV5-1 and TRBJ2-5, with 7 bases that match TRBD1. The CDR3 loop spans 15 amino acids. V was pared by 6 bases and J by 5 bases, with 13 bases of the junction left unmatched. Germline lookup yields CDR1 SGHRS and CDR2 YFSETQ. In nucleotides, the CDR3 is TGCGCCAGCACCCCTTCCGGGACAGCGGTCGAGACCCAGTACTTC. This gives the protein CASTPSGTAVETQYF.

The chain couples TRBV6-6 to TRBJ1-1; the match to TRBD1 covers 11 bases. Germline V gene lookup returns CDR1 MNHNY and CDR2 SVGAGI (reference sequence). The junction had 9 bases not matched to a gene; V was cut back by 4 bases and J by 5 bases. The CDR3 has 16 amino acids. The CDR3 nucleotides are TGTGCCAGCAGTTGGGGGACAGGGGGATGGGTGACTGAAGCTTTCTTT. This gives the protein CASSWGTGGWVTEAFF.

For this clone: The same CDR3 can be traced to other DNA sequences in this sample. The J gene is TRBJ2-7, the V gene TRBV3-1 (or the pseudogene TRBV3-2); 7 nucleotides agree with TRBD1. Germline CDR1 LGHDT, CDR2 YNNKEL (reference sequence). The trim removed 5 bases at V and 6 bases at J, leaving 1 base unmatched. The CDR3 extends over 11 amino acids. The CDR3 spells CASSSGGEQYF. The CDR3, as DNA: TGTGCCAGCAGCTCAGGGGGCGAGCAGTACTTC.

This clone came up a few times. The V call is TRBV6-1, the J call TRBJ2-1; TRBD2 matches 10 bases. J lost 6 bases, V lost 3 bases, and 5 bases had no gene match. CDR1 is MNHNS, CDR2 SASEGT, per germline. This CDR3 is 15 amino acids long. CDR3 loop: CASSDLAGDINEQFF. Here the CDR3 DNA reads TGTGCCAGCAGTGATCTAGCGGGAGATATCAATGAGCAGTTCTTC.

The V gene is TRBV10-1, the J gene TRBJ2-7; D gene ambiguous. The V end lost 4 bases, the J end lost 1 base, and 14 bases lay between the germline ends. This CDR3 is built from 15 residues. CDR1 is WNHNN and CDR2 is SYGVQD in the germline V gene (reference sequence). This CDR3 is CASSASKDGSYEQYF. CDR3 coding DNA: TGCGCCAGCAGTGCAAGCAAGGACGGATCCTACGAGCAGTACTTC.

This chain links TRBV9 with TRBJ2-7; TRBD1 matches 9 bases. Germline values: CDR1 SGDLS, CDR2 YYNGEE. The V gene end was trimmed by 2 bases and the J gene end by 4 bases; junction bases not matched to a gene: 4. This CDR3 spans 14 amino acids. The CDR3 loop reads CASSVGQGDYEQYF. CDR3 DNA: TGTGCCAGCAGCGTGGGACAGGGCGATTACGAGCAGTACTTC. Full variable domain (missing parts from reference TRBV9 and TRBJ2-7): DSGVTQTPKHLITATGQRVTLRCSPRSGDLSVYWYQQSLDQGLQFLIQYYNGEERAKGNILERFSAQQFPDLHSELNLSSLELGDSALYFCASSVGQGDYEQYFGPGTRLTVT.

This rearrangement joins TRBV11-2 to TRBJ2-5; 11 bases align to TRBD1. The CDR3 is 15 amino acids. Germline loops: CDR1 SGHAT, CDR2 FQNNGV. The junction had 9 bases not matched to a gene; V was cut back by 5 bases and J by 7 bases. Written as DNA, the CDR3 is TGTGCCAGCAGCCCGCGACCGGGACAGGGGGTGACCCAGTACTTC. Translation: CASSPRPGQGVTQYF.

The CDR3 is CASSPPGTGGTGELFF. The CDR3 coding sequence is TGTGCCAGCAGCCCTCCGGGGACAGGGGGCACCGGGGAGCTGTTTTTT. The V call is TRBV9, the J call TRBJ2-2, with 11 bases identical to TRBD1. The CDR3 extends over 16 amino acids. Unmatched junction bases numbered 6, after V lost 4 bases and J lost 4 bases. Per germline, CDR1 SGDLS and CDR2 YYNGEE. The complete variable domain, with remaining parts taken from reference TRBV9 and TRBJ2-2, reads DSGVTQTPKHLITATGQRVTLRCSPRSGDLSVYWYQQSLDQGLQFLIQYYNGEERAKGNILERFSAQQFPDLHSELNLSSLELGDSALYFCASSPPGTGGTGELFFGEGSRLTVL.

This chain connects TRBV13 to TRBJ1-6; 7 bases are a match to TRBD1. The trim removed 5 bases at V and 8 bases at J, leaving 15 bases unmatched. In germline, CDR1 is PRHDT, CDR2 FYEKMQ (reference sequence). The CDR3 covers 17 residues. The CDR3 bases are TGTGCCAGCAGCAGACGGGACAGACCATCTTGGGATTCACCCCTCCACTTT. Residues: CASSRRDRPSWDSPLHF.

The chain has TRBV18 and TRBJ2-3; TRBD1 is a possible D gene (5 bases). The CDR3 is 14 residues long. The V end was cut by 1 base, the J end by 4 bases, with 9 bases between. In germline, CDR1 is KGHSH, CDR2 LQKENI. The CDR3 DNA follows: TGTGCCAGCTCACCACGGCAGGGCCCAGATACGCAGTATTTT. This encodes CASSPRQGPDTQYF.

The gene calls are TRBV5-8 and TRBJ2-7; TRBD2 is a possible D gene (5 bases). Trimming took 4 bases from V and 3 from J, leaving 14 bases between them. The germline V gene encodes CDR1 SGHTS and CDR2 YDEGEE. CDR3 size: 14 residues. CDR3 nucleotide sequence: TGTGCCAGCAGCCACGGAGGTACTAACTACGAGCAGTACTTC. Its protein product is CASSHGGTNYEQYF.

DNA of the CDR3: TGTGCCAGCAGCTTAGGTCGGACAGGGTCCTACGAGCAGTACTTC. It encodes CASSLGRTGSYEQYF. The chain uses TRBV11-3 and TRBJ2-7; 8 bases match TRBD1. Germline CDR1 SGHNT, CDR2 YENEEA. The CDR3 consists of 15 residues. The V and J ends lost 1 base and 1 base, in that order; junction bases with no gene match: 3. The full variable domain, completed using reference TRBV11-3 and TRBJ2-7, is EAGVVQSPRYKIIEKKQPVAFWCNPISGHNTLYWYLQNLGQGPELLIRYENEEAVDDSQLPKDRFSAERLKGVDSTLKIQPAELGDSAVYLCASSLGRTGSYEQYFGPGTRLTVT.

V and J are TRBV7-6 and TRBJ1-4; 11 nucleotides line up with TRBD1. CDR3 length: 18 amino acids. CDR1 and CDR2 from the germline V gene are SGHVS and FNYEAQ. V lost 6 bases and J lost 4; bases outside the gene matches: 13. As DNA, the CDR3 is TGTGCCAGCAGAAATCGGACAGGGGGCTCTGCGGTTAATGAAAAACTGTTTTTT. It codes for CASRNRTGGSAVNEKLFF.

The chain is built from TRBV9 and TRBJ2-5, with 14 bases that match TRBD2. This CDR3 spans 17 amino acids. Trimming removed 3 bases from V and 1 base from J; junction bases left unmatched: 5. From germline, CDR1 is SGDLS and CDR2 YYNGEE. This CDR3 reads CASSAGTSGGRQETQYF. CDR3 sequence (DNA): TGTGCCAGCAGCGCAGGGACTAGCGGGGGACGCCAAGAGACCCAGTACTTC.

The gene calls are TRBV15 and TRBJ2-7; 7 bases align to TRBD1. V was clipped by 3 bases and J by 1 base; unmatched bases: 3. The CDR3 is 14 amino acids. CDR1 and CDR2 from the germline V gene are LNHNV and YYDKDF (reference sequence). The CDR3 region is CATSSPGQSYEQYF. The CDR3 DNA reads TGTGCCACCAGCAGCCCGGGACAGTCCTACGAGCAGTACTTC.

The V gene is TRBV18, the J gene TRBJ1-2; TRBD1 is a possible D gene (6 bases). Germline assignment: CDR1 KGHSH and CDR2 LQKENI. Trimming took 3 bases from V and 8 from J, leaving 16 bases between them. The CDR3 spans 14 residues. The CDR3 DNA reads TGTGCCAGCTCACCGGGGGACACGGGAATGGGCTACACCTTC. Translation: CASSPGDTGMGYTF.

The chain combines TRBV28 with TRBJ2-6; D not certain. The V gene lost 4 bases and the J gene lost 0 bases, with 7 bases spanning the gap. The germline V gene encodes CDR1 MDHEN and CDR2 SYDVKM. The CDR3 is 15 amino acids. The chain's CDR3 is CASSSGGSGANVLTF. The CDR3 DNA follows: TGTGCCAGCAGTTCGGGTGGCTCTGGGGCCAACGTCCTGACTTTC.

This clone was counted between two and nine times. The CDR3 bases are TGTGCCAGCAGCCCCTTACGAGGGGGCGCAGTCACCGGGGAGCTGTTTTTT. Its translation is CASSPLRGGAVTGELFF. The chain combines TRBV16 with TRBJ2-2, with TRBD1 matching 7 bases. V dropped 4 bases and J dropped 4; count of bases not matched to a gene: 12. The CDR3 spans 17 residues. Germline lookup yields CDR1 KGHSY and CDR2 FQNENV. The entire variable domain, with the rest obtained from reference TRBV16 and TRBJ2-2, is as follows: GEEVAQTPKHLVRGEGQKAKLYCAPIKGHSYVFWYQQVLKNEFKFLISFQNENVFDETGMPKERFSAKCLPNSPCSLEIQATKLEDSAVYFCASSPLRGGAVTGELFFGEGSRLTVL.

This clone was counted a few times. This rearrangement joins TRBV30 to TRBJ1-6, with D perhaps TRBD1 (6 bases). This CDR3 is built from 16 residues. Germline CDR1 is GTSNPN and CDR2 is SVGIG (reference sequence). V lost 1 base to trimming and J lost 9 bases, with 19 bases between them. CDR3 nucleotide sequence: TGTGCCTGGAGTGGGGGGGGGCAGGGACTTGGTTCACCCCTCCACTTT. This encodes CAWSGGGQGLGSPLHF. The variable domain in full, with the rest retrieved from reference TRBV30 and TRBJ1-6, is SQTIHQWPATLVQPVGSPLSLECTVEGTSNPNLYWYRQAAGRGLQLLFYSVGIGQISSEVPQNLSASRPQDRQFILSSKKLLLSDSGFYLCAWSGGGQGLGSPLHFGNGTRLTVT.

J is TRBJ2-7 and V is TRBV6-5; TRBD1 agrees at 12 bases. Germline-derived CDR1 and CDR2 are MNHEY and SVGAGI. V trimming: 8 bases; J trimming: 4 bases; junction bases outside the gene matches: 3. This CDR3 contains 13 residues. The CDR3, as DNA: TGTGCCAGCCCGGGACAGGGGGCTTACGAGCAGTACTTC. Its protein is CASPGQGAYEQYF.

The genes are TRBV3-1 (or the pseudogene TRBV3-2) and TRBJ2-5, with 12 bases matching TRBD2. Germline loops: CDR1 LGHDT, CDR2 YNNKEL (reference sequence). With V trimmed by 0 bases and J by 5 bases, 10 bases remained unmatched. The CDR3 length is 18 residues. CDR3 DNA sequence: TGTGCCAGCAGCCAAGATTGGGGGACTAGCGGGCAGACGGAGACCCAGTACTTC. This encodes CASSQDWGTSGQTETQYF.

The chain employs TRBV12-3 or TRBV12-4 and TRBJ2-1; tentative D call: TRBD2 (6 bases). The length of the CDR3 is 13 residues. Trimming removed 6 bases from V and 8 bases from J, with 14 bases in between. As DNA, the CDR3 is TGTGCCAGCAGACTAGCATCCTCCTATGAGCAGTTCTTC. Amino acid sequence: CASRLASSYEQFF.

The genes are TRBV18 and TRBJ1-2; D gene unclear. This CDR3 region has 14 residues. Germline values: CDR1 KGHSH, CDR2 LQKENI. Trimming removed 3 bases at V and 4 bases at J, with 12 bases between. The DNA of the CDR3 is TGTGCCAGCTCACCGGGCCGCCAAACCTATGGCTACACCTTC. Protein sequence: CASSPGRQTYGYTF.

The chain couples TRBV29-1 to TRBJ1-4; 8 nucleotides line up with TRBD1. Germline CDR1 is SQVTM and CDR2 is ANQGSEA. Trimming took 0 bases from V and 10 from J; bases not matched to a gene: 4. This CDR3 contains 13 residues. CDR3 coding DNA: TGCAGCGTTGAAGACTCCGGGACAGGAAAACTGTTTTTT. It encodes CSVEDSGTGKLFF. Supplemented by reference TRBV29-1 and TRBJ1-4, the full variable domain reads SAVISQKPSRDICQRGTSLTIQCQVDSQVTMMFWYRQQPGQSLTLIATANQGSEATYESGFVIDKFPISRPNLTFSTLTVSNMSPEDSSIYLCSVEDSGTGKLFFGSGTQLSVL.

This chain links TRBV5-1 with TRBJ2-3; TRBD2 matches 7 bases. Germline V gene data show CDR1 as SGHRS and CDR2 as YFSETQ. CDR3 length: 16 amino acids. V shed 0 bases, J shed 6 bases, and the junction held 10 bases outside the gene matches. CDR3 residues: CASSLAASAGRDTQYF. The CDR3 DNA reads TGCGCCAGCAGCTTGGCCGCGAGCGCCGGGAGGGATACGCAGTATTTT.